This entry features one T cell receptor beta chain sequence. The sample is drawn from a study of blood T cell repertoires in COVID-19. Turning to the study itself: Specimens from acute and convalescent COVID-19 originated in the United States, Italy and Spain. Sample material is recorded as cDNA or gDNA derived from T cells, B-cell-depleted T cells, or PBMCs.

The CDR3 spans 16 residues. Trimming stripped 0 bases from V and 5 bases from J, with 17 bases between. The germline gives CDR1 LNHDA, CDR2 SQIVND (reference sequence). Seattle patient enrollment occurred during active infection, with longitudinal follow-up thereafter. Measured with immunoSEQ multiplex PCR; TCRdb has only the in-frame clones, and not every one. The profile shows around 170,000 clones, around 83% of them singletons. This TCR was sampled from a woman aged 70-85 years with COVID-19, enrolled during active disease. The sequenced material came from peripheral blood. The chain joins TRBV19 to TRBJ2-7; maybe TRBD1 (6 bases). DNA for the CDR3: TGTGCCAGTAGTATAGACGGGAACAGGGAAATCGACGAGCAGTACTTC. This encodes CASSIDGNREIDEQYF.